The entry that follows covers one T cell receptor beta chain sequence. The junction had 5 bases not matched to a gene; V was cut back by 6 bases and J by 1 base. This CDR3 has 15 amino acids. Germline CDR1 SGHNT, CDR2 YYREEE (reference sequence). Some clones are missing from TCRdb's copy, which holds only in-frame ones; the method was immunoSEQ multiplex PCR. The sample includes roughly 140,000 clones, almost 90% of them seen just once. The data derive from a study of T cell responses to AZD1222 COVID-19 vaccine. The genes are TRBV5-4 and TRBJ2-3; 10 nucleotides agree with TRBD1. Sequenced here: peripheral blood, sampled on day 0 of AZD1222 vaccination. The clonotype originates from an adult in good health. CDR3 sequence: CASTPGTGGTDTQYF. The CDR3 nucleotides are TGTGCCAGCACCCCAGGGACAGGGGGCACAGATACGCAGTATTTT.